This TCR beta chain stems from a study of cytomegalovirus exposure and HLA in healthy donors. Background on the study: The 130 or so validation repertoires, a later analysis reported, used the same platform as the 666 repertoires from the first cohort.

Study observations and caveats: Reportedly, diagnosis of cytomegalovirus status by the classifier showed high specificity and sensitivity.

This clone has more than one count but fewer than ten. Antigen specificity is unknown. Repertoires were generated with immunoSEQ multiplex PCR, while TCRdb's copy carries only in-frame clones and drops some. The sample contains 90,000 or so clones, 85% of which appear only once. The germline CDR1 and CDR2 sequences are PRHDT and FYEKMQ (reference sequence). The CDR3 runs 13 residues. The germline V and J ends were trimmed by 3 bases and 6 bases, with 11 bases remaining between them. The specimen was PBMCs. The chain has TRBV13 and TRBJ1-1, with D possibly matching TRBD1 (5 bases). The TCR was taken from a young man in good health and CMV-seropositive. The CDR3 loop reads CASSFQGVPEAFF. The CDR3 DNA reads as TGTGCCAGCAGCTTTCAAGGGGTTCCTGAAGCTTTCTTT.